The entry below gives a single TCR beta chain sequence along with its context. Its target is unknown. This entry is derived from a study of OX40 agonist ivuxolimab in advanced cancers. General study results and limits: The CD4+ and CD8+ T cells in the blood had expanded clonally by week 6 at 0.1 to 3.0 mg/kg.

TCRdb keeps only in-frame clones here, not all; method: immunoSEQ multiplex PCR. The sample includes some 100,000 clones, approximately 90% seen only once; the top ten take approximately 0.3%. Trimming removed 1 base from V and 7 bases from J, with 5 bases in between. Germline CDR1 and CDR2: SGHTA and FQGNSA. The CDR3 is 12 residues long. This clonotype was sampled from an adult with an advanced solid tumor such as melanoma, head and neck, liver or kidney cancer. The chain employs TRBV7-2 and TRBJ2-1; no clear D gene. Sequencing was performed on CD4+ or CD8+ T cells sorted from blood, taken in a trial of the OX40 agonist ivuxolimab. CDR3: CASSLEWNEQFF. The CDR3 region has the DNA TGTGCCAGCAGCTTAGAGTGGAATGAGCAGTTCTTC.